Shown below are 3 T cell receptor beta chains from a single sample sequenced in a study of T cell responses to AZD1222 COVID-19 vaccine (TCRdb year 2021). Interpreted using the paper, the time point label stands for: baseline before first vaccination. Libraries were constructed by the immunoSEQ multiplex PCR assay. TCRdb retrieved this table from immuneACCESS and kept in-frame rearrangements only. Not all clones are present; in checked studies, unresolved V genes account for under half, and no reason is known for the remainder. The sample contains 180,000 or so clones, about 95% of them found a single time. Around 0.66% of the sample is in the top ten clones. The starting material was peripheral blood, obtained on day 0 of AZD1222 vaccination. The receptors stem from an adult in good health.

This sequence joins TRBV29-1 and TRBJ1-2, with TRBD1 identical over 9 bases. CDR3 length: 15 residues. V gave up 7 bases and J gave up 6 bases; unmatched junction bases: 15. CDR1 and CDR2 (germline): SQVTM, ANQGSEA. The CDR3 nucleotides read TGCAGCGCGGACGCAACAGGGGGCGGCCTTCATGGCTACACCTTC. Protein product: CSADATGGGLHGYTF.

V usage is TRBV7-8 and J usage is TRBJ1-1; TRBD1 is a possible D gene (5 bases). The CDR3 is 16 amino acids. Trimming took 2 bases from V and 3 from J, leaving 16 bases between them. Germline loops: CDR1 SGHVS, CDR2 FQNEAQ. The CDR3 bases are TGTGCCAGCAGCTTACCCCCGGGGGGGATTGACACTGAAGCTTTCTTT. Its translation: CASSLPPGGIDTEAFF.

This clone has only one observation. The rearrangement uses TRBV18 and TRBJ1-2; tentative D call: TRBD1 (6 bases). The CDR3 covers 14 residues. V lost 6 bases, J lost 1 base, and 12 bases lay in between. Per germline, CDR1 KGHSH and CDR2 LQKENI. The CDR3 protein is CASSRGQSNYGYTF. CDR3 nucleotides: TGTGCCAGCTCTCGCGGACAGAGTAACTATGGCTACACCTTC.